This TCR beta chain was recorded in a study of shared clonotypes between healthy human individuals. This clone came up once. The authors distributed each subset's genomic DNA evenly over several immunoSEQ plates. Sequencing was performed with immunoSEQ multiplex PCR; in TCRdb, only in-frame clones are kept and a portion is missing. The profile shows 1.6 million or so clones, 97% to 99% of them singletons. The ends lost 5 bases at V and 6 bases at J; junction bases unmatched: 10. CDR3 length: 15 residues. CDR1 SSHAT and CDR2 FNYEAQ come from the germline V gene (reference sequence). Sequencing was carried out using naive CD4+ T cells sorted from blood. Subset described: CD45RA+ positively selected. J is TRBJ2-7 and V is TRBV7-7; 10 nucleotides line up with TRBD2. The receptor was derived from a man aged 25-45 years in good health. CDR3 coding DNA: TGTGCCAGCAGCCCCCAGGGACAGCGGGGGGGCGAGCAGTACTTC. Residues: CASSPQGQRGGEQYF. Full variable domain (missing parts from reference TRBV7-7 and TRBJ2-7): GAGVSQSPRYKVTKRGQDVTLRCDPISSHATLYWYQQALGQGPEFLTYFNYEAQPDKSGLPSDRFSAERPEGSISTLTIQRTEQRDSAMYRCASSPQGQRGGEQYFGPGTRLTVT.